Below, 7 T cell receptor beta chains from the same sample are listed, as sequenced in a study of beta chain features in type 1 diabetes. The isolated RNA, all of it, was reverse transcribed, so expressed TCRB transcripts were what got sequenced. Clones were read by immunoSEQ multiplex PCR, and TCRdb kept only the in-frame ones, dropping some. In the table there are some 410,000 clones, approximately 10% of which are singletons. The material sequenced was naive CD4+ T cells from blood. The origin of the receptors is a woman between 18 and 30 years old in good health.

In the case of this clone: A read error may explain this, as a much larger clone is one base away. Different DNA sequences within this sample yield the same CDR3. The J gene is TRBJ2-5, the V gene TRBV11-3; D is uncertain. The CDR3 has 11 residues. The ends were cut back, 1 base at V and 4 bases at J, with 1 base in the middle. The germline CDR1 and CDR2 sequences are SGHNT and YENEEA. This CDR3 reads CASSLGETQYF. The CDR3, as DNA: TGTGCCAGCAGCTTAGGAGAGACCCAGTACTTC. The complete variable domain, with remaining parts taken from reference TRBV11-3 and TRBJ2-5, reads EAGVVQSPRYKIIEKKQPVAFWCNPISGHNTLYWYLQNLGQGPELLIRYENEEAVDDSQLPKDRFSAERLKGVDSTLKIQPAELGDSAVYLCASSLGETQYFGPGTRLLVL.

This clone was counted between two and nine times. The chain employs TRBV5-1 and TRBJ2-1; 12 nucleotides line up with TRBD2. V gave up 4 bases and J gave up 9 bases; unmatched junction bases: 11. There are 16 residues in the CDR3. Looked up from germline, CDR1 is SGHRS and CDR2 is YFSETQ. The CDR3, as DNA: TGCGCCAGCAGCACCACCGGACTAGCGGGGACTGCTGAGCAGTTCTTC. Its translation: CASSTTGLAGTAEQFF. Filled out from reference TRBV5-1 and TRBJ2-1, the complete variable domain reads KAGVTQTPRYLIKTRGQQVTLSCSPISGHRSVSWYQQTPGQGLQFLFEYFSETQRNKGNFPGRFSGRQFSNSRSEMNVSTLELGDSALYLCASSTTGLAGTAEQFFGPGTRLTVL.

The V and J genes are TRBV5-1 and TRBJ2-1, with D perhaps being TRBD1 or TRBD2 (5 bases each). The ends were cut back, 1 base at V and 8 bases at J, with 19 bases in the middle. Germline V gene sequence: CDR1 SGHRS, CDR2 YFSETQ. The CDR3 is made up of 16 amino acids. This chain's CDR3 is CASSLTTTSMGDEQFF. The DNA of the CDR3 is TGCGCCAGCAGCTTGACGACTACCTCGATGGGGGATGAGCAGTTCTTC.

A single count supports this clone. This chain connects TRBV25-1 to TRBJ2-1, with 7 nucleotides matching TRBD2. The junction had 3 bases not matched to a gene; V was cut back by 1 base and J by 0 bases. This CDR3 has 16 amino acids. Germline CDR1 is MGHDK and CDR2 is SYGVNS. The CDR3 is CASSESSGRSYNEQFF. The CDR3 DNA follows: TGTGCCAGCAGTGAATCTAGCGGACGCTCCTACAATGAGCAGTTCTTC.

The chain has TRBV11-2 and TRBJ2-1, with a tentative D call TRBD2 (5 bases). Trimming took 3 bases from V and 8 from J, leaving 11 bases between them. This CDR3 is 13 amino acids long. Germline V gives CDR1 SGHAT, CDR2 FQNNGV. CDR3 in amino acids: CASSFEEVDEQFF. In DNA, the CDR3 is TGTGCCAGCAGCTTCGAGGAGGTGGATGAGCAGTTCTTC.

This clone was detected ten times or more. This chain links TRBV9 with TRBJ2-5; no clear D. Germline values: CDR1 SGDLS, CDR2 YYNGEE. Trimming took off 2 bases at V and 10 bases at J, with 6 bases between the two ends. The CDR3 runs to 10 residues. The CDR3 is CASSVEDQYF. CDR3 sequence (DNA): TGTGCCAGCAGCGTTGAGGACCAGTACTTC.

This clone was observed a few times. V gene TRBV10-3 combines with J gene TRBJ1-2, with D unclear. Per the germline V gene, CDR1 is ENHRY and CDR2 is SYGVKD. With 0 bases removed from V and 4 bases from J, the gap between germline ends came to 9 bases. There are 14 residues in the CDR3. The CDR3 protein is CAISESGAGYGYTF. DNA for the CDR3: TGTGCCATCAGTGAGTCAGGCGCGGGCTATGGCTACACCTTC.